The 27 T cell receptor beta chains given below trace back to one sample, sequenced in a study of control samples from healthy donors and cancer patients. This table comes from immunoSEQ multiplex PCR, and its TCRdb copy is limited to in-frame clones, with some not included. The top ten clones hold about 2.4% of a sample with roughly 150,000 clones, roughly 92% of them seen once. Sequences were obtained from blood. These receptors were collected from a man aged 45-65 years in good health.

This clone came up once. The chain is built from TRBV12-3 or TRBV12-4 and TRBJ2-1; D might be TRBD2 (6 bases). Between the trimmed V and J ends, which lost 6 bases and 13 bases, there was a span of 19 bases. The CDR3 has 13 amino acids. The chain's CDR3 is CASSYRGLGHQFF. CDR3 DNA sequence: TGTGCCAGCAGCTACCGGGGACTGGGGCACCAGTTCTTC.

This chain joins TRBV14 and TRBJ2-2; weak D call: TRBD1 (5 bases). The germline CDR1 and CDR2 sequences are SGHDN and FVKESK. CDR3 size: 16 residues. V gave up 4 bases and J gave up 3 bases, with 15 bases separating them. The CDR3 sequence: CASSLYRTSHTGELFF. In DNA, the CDR3 is TGTGCCAGCAGCCTATATCGGACATCCCACACCGGGGAGCTGTTTTTT.

The chain employs TRBV10-3 and TRBJ2-2; D is uncertain. Trimming left V 3 bases short and J 4 bases short, with 12 bases between. The CDR3 sequence is 15 residues long. Germline CDR1 ENHRY, CDR2 SYGVKD. The CDR3 coding sequence is TGTGCCATCAGTGAAAGGGCAGCACCCACCGGGGAGCTGTTTTTT. Translation gives CAISERAAPTGELFF.

The chain links TRBV6-6 to TRBJ1-3; D remains unclear. Trimming cost V 2 bases and J 0 bases, with 8 bases left between them. Per the germline V gene, CDR1 is MNHNY and CDR2 is SVGAGI (reference sequence). This CDR3 contains 15 residues. The DNA of the CDR3 is TGTGCCAGCAGTTACGGTGGGGACTCTGGAAACACCATATATTTT. Its protein product is CASSYGGDSGNTIYF.

The V call is TRBV5-1, the J call TRBJ2-7; 11 bases agree with TRBD2. The CDR3 has 15 residues. Germline V gene lookup returns CDR1 SGHRS and CDR2 YFSETQ. The V gene end was trimmed by 0 bases and the J gene end by 6 bases; junction bases not matched to a gene: 5. The CDR3 DNA reads TGCGCCAGCAGCTTGGCGCTAGCGGGAGGTGCCGAGCAGTACTTC. Protein product: CASSLALAGGAEQYF.

J is TRBJ2-7 and V is TRBV3-1 (or the pseudogene TRBV3-2); 11 positions match TRBD2. There are 18 residues in the CDR3. The germline CDR1 and CDR2 sequences are LGHDT and YNNKEL (reference sequence). Trimming at V came to 5 bases and at J to 3 bases, leaving 15 bases not matched to a gene. The CDR3 DNA is TGTGCCAGCAGCACCGGGACTAGCGGAGTTGGGCTACTCTACGAGCAGTACTTC. Its protein is CASSTGTSGVGLLYEQYF.

A few counts support this clone. This chain links TRBV11-2 with TRBJ1-2; tentative D call: TRBD1 (5 bases). Trimming took 5 bases from V and 2 from J, leaving 9 bases between them. The CDR3 consists of 13 residues. The V gene's germline CDR1 is SGHAT and CDR2 FQNNGV. As DNA, the CDR3 is TGTGCCAGCAGCCTCGACAGAAACTATGGCTACACCTTC. It encodes CASSLDRNYGYTF.

This chain connects TRBV9 to TRBJ2-5; weak D call: TRBD2 (5 bases). Trimming took off 1 base at V and 2 bases at J, with 6 bases between the two ends. Germline CDR1 SGDLS, CDR2 YYNGEE. This CDR3 has 13 residues. The CDR3 loop reads CASSVSGQETQYF. The DNA for the CDR3 is TGTGCCAGCAGCGTAAGCGGTCAAGAGACCCAGTACTTC.

This clone appeared once. The V and J genes are TRBV27 and TRBJ1-1; D unclear. The ends were cut back, 2 bases at V and 4 bases at J, with 11 bases in the middle. The CDR3 runs to 14 residues. CDR1 is MNHEY and CDR2 is SMNVEV in the germline V gene (reference sequence). CDR3 nucleotides: TGTGCCAGCAGTTTAAACGAAGTGAGCACTGAAGCTTTCTTT. Protein product: CASSLNEVSTEAFF.

V gene TRBV29-1 combines with J gene TRBJ2-1; 9 nucleotides match TRBD1. Per germline, CDR1 SQVTM and CDR2 ANQGSEA. V was pared by 6 bases and J by 6 bases, with 9 bases of the junction left unmatched. The CDR3 length is 14 residues. The DNA for the CDR3 is TGCAGCGTGAAGGGGACAGGGAGGGCCAATGAGCAGTTCTTC. It encodes CSVKGTGRANEQFF.

The chain is built from TRBV5-1 and TRBJ1-4, with D tentatively TRBD1 (6 bases). Looked up from germline, CDR1 is SGHRS and CDR2 is YFSETQ. The CDR3 is 15 amino acids. V was cut by 0 bases and J by 4 bases, with 10 bases left in between. In nucleotides, the CDR3 is TGCGCCAGCAGCTTGGCGTGGGGGCGTAATGAAAAACTGTTTTTT. It is translated as CASSLAWGRNEKLFF.

The V call is TRBV18, the J call TRBJ1-2, with D possibly matching TRBD1 (6 bases). The V gene lost 5 bases and the J gene lost 6 bases, with 16 bases spanning the gap. This CDR3 spans 14 amino acids. Germline loops: CDR1 KGHSH, CDR2 LQKENI. CDR3 DNA: TGTGCCAGCTCATCCTCCGGGACATCGGATGGCTACACCTTC. Its protein is CASSSSGTSDGYTF.

The CDR3 DNA reads as TGTGCCAGCAGTTTTCTCACAGGGATGAACACTGAAGCTTTCTTT. It specifies CASSFLTGMNTEAFF. This sequence joins TRBV28 and TRBJ1-1, with D possibly matching TRBD1 (6 bases). The CDR3 spans 15 residues. V was pared by 3 bases and J by 0 bases, with 11 bases between. The germline gives CDR1 MDHEN, CDR2 SYDVKM.

The chain is built from TRBV28 and TRBJ2-7; D unresolved. The CDR3 sequence is 13 residues long. V was trimmed by 7 bases and J by 2 bases, leaving 12 bases between them. Looked up from germline, CDR1 is MDHEN and CDR2 is SYDVKM. The CDR3 spells CASTSPVPYEQYF. CDR3 DNA sequence: TGTGCCAGCACCTCCCCCGTCCCCTACGAGCAGTACTTC.

The chain uses TRBV19 and TRBJ2-7; 13 bases are a match to TRBD2. J lost 3 bases, V lost 5 bases, and 4 bases had no gene match. Per the germline V gene, CDR1 is LNHDA and CDR2 is SQIVND (reference sequence). CDR3 length equals 15 residues. The DNA for the CDR3 is TGTGCCAGTAGTCCTTGGACTAGCGGGAGCTACGAGCAGTACTTC. Protein product: CASSPWTSGSYEQYF.

The genes are TRBV5-1 and TRBJ2-1; D tentatively reads TRBD1 or TRBD2 (5 bases each). V was clipped by 4 bases and J by 0 bases, with 11 bases between them. The CDR3 covers 15 residues. The germline CDR1 and CDR2 sequences are SGHRS and YFSETQ. In nucleotides, the CDR3 is TGCGCCAGCAGCACGGACGGGACCTCCTACAATGAGCAGTTCTTC. This gives the protein CASSTDGTSYNEQFF.

The chain combines TRBV4-1 with TRBJ2-1; 11 bases agree with TRBD1. The CDR3 has 15 residues. Germline lookup yields CDR1 MGHRA and CDR2 YSYEKL. The J segment lost 4 bases and the V segment lost 6 bases, leaving 5 bases of the junction unmatched. CDR3 nucleotide sequence: TGCGCCAGCAGTCCCGGGACAGGGGGTTACAATGAGCAGTTCTTC. Its translation: CASSPGTGGYNEQFF.

This clone was counted a few times. The J gene is TRBJ2-7, the V gene TRBV21-1; TRBD2 is the table's D call, not checked against the DNA. TRBV21-1 is a pseudogene segment. This CDR3 spans 17 amino acids. For the CDR3, the DNA is TGTGCCAGCAGCAAATCACTAGCGGGAGAACCTTCCTACGAGCAGTACTTC. This encodes CASSKSLAGEPSYEQYF.

The chain links TRBV6-6 to TRBJ1-2; 9 nucleotides agree with TRBD1. The V gene end was trimmed by 6 bases and the J gene end by 7 bases; junction bases not matched to a gene: 9. Germline V lookup: CDR1 MNHNY, CDR2 SVGAGI (reference sequence). The length of the CDR3 is 14 residues. For the CDR3, the DNA is TGTGCCAGCAGCCTAGGACAGGGGATATCTGGCTACACCTTC. Protein sequence: CASSLGQGISGYTF.

The genes are TRBV6-2 or TRBV6-3 and TRBJ2-3, with 9 bases lining up with TRBD2. This CDR3 is built from 16 residues. Trimming removed 5 bases from V and 2 bases from J; junction bases left unmatched: 8. Germline V gives CDR1 MNHEY, CDR2 SVGEGT. DNA of the CDR3: TGTGCCAGCAGTGCGAATCTAGCGGGAACCACAGATACGCAGTATTTT. This gives the protein CASSANLAGTTDTQYF.

The V and J genes are TRBV12-2 and TRBJ2-7. TRBV12-2 is classified as a pseudogene. The CDR3 has 12 amino acids. CDR3 region: CASRLGSYEQYF. The CDR3 coding sequence is TGTGCAAGTCGCTTAGGATCCTACGAGCAGTACTTC.

The chain couples TRBV5-1 to TRBJ2-3; D not resolved. This CDR3 comprises 15 residues. Germline CDR1 SGHRS, CDR2 YFSETQ. Trimming pared 0 bases from V and 4 bases from J, leaving 12 bases between. The CDR3 sequence: CASSLEGPRSDTQYF. The CDR3, as DNA: TGCGCCAGCAGCTTGGAGGGCCCTCGGTCAGATACGCAGTATTTT. Full variable domain (missing parts from reference TRBV5-1 and TRBJ2-3): KAGVTQTPRYLIKTRGQQVTLSCSPISGHRSVSWYQQTPGQGLQFLFEYFSETQRNKGNFPGRFSGRQFSNSRSEMNVSTLELGDSALYLCASSLEGPRSDTQYFGPGTRLTVL.

J is TRBJ2-7 and V is TRBV5-1; 7 positions agree with TRBD1. With 0 bases clipped from V and 1 base from J, the junction kept 4 bases outside the gene matches. CDR3 length: 15 residues. Per the germline V gene, CDR1 is SGHRS and CDR2 is YFSETQ. CDR3 bases: TGCGCCAGCAGCTTGGGTACAGGGGAATCCTACGAGCAGTACTTC. This translates into CASSLGTGESYEQYF.

The chain uses TRBV3-1 (or the pseudogene TRBV3-2) and TRBJ1-2; TRBD1 aligns across 7 bases. The germline gives CDR1 LGHDT, CDR2 YNNKEL (reference sequence). Trimming removed 6 bases from V and 4 bases from J; junction bases left unmatched: 11. The CDR3 is 15 amino acids. This CDR3 is CASRRTMDRSYGYTF. The CDR3 nucleotides are TGTGCCAGCAGACGTACTATGGACAGGTCCTATGGCTACACCTTC.

The rearrangement links TRBV5-1 to TRBJ2-1; no clear D. Trimming stripped 0 bases from V and 0 bases from J, with 10 bases between. The CDR3 is 16 amino acids. CDR1 is SGHRS and CDR2 is YFSETQ in the germline V gene. The CDR3 spells CASSLGSASSYNEQFF. In nucleotides, the CDR3 is TGCGCCAGCAGCTTGGGGAGCGCCTCCTCCTACAATGAGCAGTTCTTC. The entire variable domain, with the rest obtained from reference TRBV5-1 and TRBJ2-1, is as follows: KAGVTQTPRYLIKTRGQQVTLSCSPISGHRSVSWYQQTPGQGLQFLFEYFSETQRNKGNFPGRFSGRQFSNSRSEMNVSTLELGDSALYLCASSLGSASSYNEQFFGPGTRLTVL.

V gene TRBV27 combines with J gene TRBJ2-1, with TRBD2 matching over 8 bases. This CDR3 contains 18 residues. Unmatched junction bases numbered 13, after V lost 2 bases and J lost 4 bases. Germline V gives CDR1 MNHEY, CDR2 SMNVEV (reference sequence). CDR3: CASSLKGGRLAFYNEQFF. The CDR3 DNA follows: TGTGCCAGCAGTTTAAAAGGAGGTAGACTAGCGTTTTACAATGAGCAGTTCTTC.

This chain joins TRBV9 and TRBJ2-2, with 14 bases that match TRBD2. The CDR3 loop spans 18 amino acids. V lost 3 bases, J lost 5 bases, and 9 bases stayed unmatched. CDR1 and CDR2 (germline): SGDLS, YYNGEE. CDR3 amino acids: CASSAGTSGRGNTGELFF. In DNA form, the CDR3 reads TGTGCCAGCAGCGCCGGGACTAGCGGGAGAGGTAATACCGGGGAGCTGTTTTTT.